Below, 23 T cell receptor beta chains from the same sample are listed, as sequenced in a study of blood T cell repertoires in COVID-19 (dated by TCRdb to about 2020). The library was generated by the immunoSEQ multiplex PCR assay. TCRdb limited this immuneACCESS table to in-frame rearrangements with V and J called. A share of clones is missing; checked studies link under half to unresolved V genes, and the rest is unexplained. The sample includes roughly 210,000 clones, with about 85% observed a single time. The ten largest clones capture roughly a tenth of the sample. Sequencing input: peripheral blood. The receptors shown here come from a woman of 80 years or more with COVID-19, enrolled during active disease.

J is TRBJ1-1 and V is TRBV6-5; D not certain. The CDR3 is made up of 13 amino acids. The germline V and J ends were trimmed by 7 bases and 0 bases, with 9 bases remaining between them. CDR1 is MNHEY and CDR2 is SVGAGI in the germline V gene. The CDR3 sequence is CASIQNLNTEAFF. The CDR3 DNA reads as TGTGCCAGCATTCAGAATTTGAACACTGAAGCTTTCTTT.

The table lists this clone with a few counts. This chain joins TRBV3-1 (or the pseudogene TRBV3-2) and TRBJ1-4, with 9 bases lining up with TRBD1. The CDR3 has 12 amino acids. Germline V gene sequence: CDR1 LGHDT, CDR2 YNNKEL (reference sequence). Trimming removed 8 bases from V and 5 bases from J; junction bases left unmatched: 0. CDR3 sequence (DNA): TGTGCCAGCGGGACAGGGAATGAAAAACTGTTTTTT. Translated: CASGTGNEKLFF.

V gene TRBV15 combines with J gene TRBJ1-1, with 10 bases identical to TRBD1. The junction had 9 bases not matched to a gene; V was cut back by 5 bases and J by 6 bases. The CDR3 has 15 residues. CDR1 is LNHNV and CDR2 is YYDKDF in the germline V gene (reference sequence). The CDR3 is CATSGSRDRGAEAFF. Written as DNA, the CDR3 is TGTGCCACCAGCGGGTCTCGGGACAGGGGAGCTGAAGCTTTCTTT. Looking up the rest from reference TRBV15 and TRBJ1-1 gives the full variable domain: DAMVIQNPRYQVTQFGKPVTLSCSQTLNHNVMYWYQQKSSQAPKLLFHYYDKDFNNEADTPDNFQSRRPNTSFCFLDIRSPGLGDTAMYLCATSGSRDRGAEAFFGQGTRLTVV.

The chain recombines TRBV6-4 with TRBJ1-2; possibly TRBD1 for D (5 bases). CDR1 is MRHNA, CDR2 SNTAGT, per germline. Trimming stripped 6 bases from V and 4 bases from J, with 15 bases between. CDR3 length equals 14 residues. CDR3 amino acids: CASSRGGEGYGYTF. CDR3 nucleotide sequence: TGTGCCAGCAGCCGAGGAGGGGAGGGCTATGGCTACACCTTC.

V usage is TRBV7-9 and J usage is TRBJ1-2; D ambiguous. This CDR3 spans 15 amino acids. Deletions cut 0 bases from V and 4 bases from J, with 12 bases between. Germline CDR1 reads SEHNR; CDR2 reads FQNEAQ (reference sequence). CDR3 sequence (DNA): TGTGCCAGCAGCTTAGCCGGAGGCGGATCCTATGGCTACACCTTC. Translation gives CASSLAGGGSYGYTF. Combining the CDR3 with reference TRBV7-9 and TRBJ1-2 gives the whole variable domain DTGVSQNPRHKITKRGQNVTFRCDPISEHNRLYWYRQTLGQGPEFLTYFQNEAQLEKSRLLSDRFSAERPKGSFSTLEIQRTEQGDSAMYLCASSLAGGGSYGYTFGSGTRLTVV.

The chain links TRBV27 to TRBJ1-6; a weak D match, TRBD1 (6 bases). CDR1 and CDR2 (germline): MNHEY, SMNVEV (reference sequence). The CDR3 runs to 15 residues. V was clipped by 5 bases and J by 3 bases, with 11 bases between them. The CDR3: CASSAVQGYNSPLHF. CDR3 DNA sequence: TGTGCCAGCAGTGCCGTACAGGGCTATAATTCACCCCTCCACTTT.

The V call is TRBV6-5, the J call TRBJ1-5; a weak D match, TRBD1 (6 bases). V was pared by 5 bases and J by 4 bases, with 9 bases between. The CDR3 spans 13 residues. Germline values: CDR1 MNHEY, CDR2 SVGAGI. CDR3 sequence: CASSHRDNQPQHF. The DNA for the CDR3 is TGTGCCAGCAGTCACAGGGATAATCAGCCCCAGCATTTT.

J is TRBJ1-2 and V is TRBV7-2; tentative D call: TRBD1 (5 bases). The CDR3 consists of 13 residues. Germline V gene data show CDR1 as SGHTA and CDR2 as FQGNSA. The V gene lost 5 bases and the J gene lost 4 bases, with 11 bases spanning the gap. CDR3 amino acids: CASSQTGRYGYTF. The CDR3, as DNA: TGTGCCAGCAGCCAAACAGGTCGCTATGGCTACACCTTC.

The J gene is TRBJ1-6, the V gene TRBV7-9; the match to TRBD1 covers 10 bases. The germline CDR1 and CDR2 sequences are SEHNR and FQNEAQ (reference sequence). After removal of 4 bases from V and 4 bases from J, the junction contained 7 bases not matched to a gene. The CDR3 has 17 amino acids. The CDR3 bases are TGTGCCAGCAGCTCGGGACAGGGGATGGGGTATAATTCACCCCTCCACTTT. This gives the protein CASSSGQGMGYNSPLHF. Supplemented by reference TRBV7-9 and TRBJ1-6, the full variable domain reads DTGVSQNPRHKITKRGQNVTFRCDPISEHNRLYWYRQTLGQGPEFLTYFQNEAQLEKSRLLSDRFSAERPKGSFSTLEIQRTEQGDSAMYLCASSSGQGMGYNSPLHFGNGTRLTVT.

The gene calls are TRBV3-1 (or the pseudogene TRBV3-2) and TRBJ1-1, with D maybe TRBD1 (6 bases). The CDR3 has 13 residues. Germline V gene lookup returns CDR1 LGHDT and CDR2 YNNKEL (reference sequence). The germline V and J ends were trimmed by 7 bases and 3 bases, with 12 bases remaining between them. CDR3 DNA: TGTGCCAGCACTAGAGGGGGGGACACTGAAGCTTTCTTT. This codes for CASTRGGDTEAFF.

The chain links TRBV7-2 to TRBJ2-3; TRBD2 matches 11 bases. CDR3 length: 18 residues. Looked up from germline, CDR1 is SGHTA and CDR2 is FQGNSA. Unmatched junction bases numbered 12, after V lost 5 bases and J lost 2 bases. CDR3 residues: CASSPRATSGGPTDTQYF. CDR3 DNA: TGTGCCAGCAGCCCGAGGGCTACTAGCGGGGGCCCCACAGATACGCAGTATTTT. The variable domain in full, completed from reference TRBV7-2 and TRBJ2-3, reads GAGVSQSPSNKVTEKGKDVELRCDPISGHTALYWYRQSLGQGLEFLIYFQGNSAPDKSGLPSDRFSAERTGGSVSTLTIQRTQQEDSAVYLCASSPRATSGGPTDTQYFGPGTRLTVL.

This chain links TRBV19 with TRBJ2-1; 8 nucleotides match TRBD2. V shed 6 bases, J shed 10 bases, and the junction held 11 bases outside the gene matches. The CDR3 has 14 amino acids. In germline, CDR1 is LNHDA, CDR2 SQIVND (reference sequence). CDR3 coding DNA: TGTGCCAGTAGCTCCCCCGGGGGGGCGGGCGAGCAGTTCTTC. As protein: CASSSPGGAGEQFF.

The V call is TRBV5-1, the J call TRBJ2-3, with 8 positions matching TRBD2. The CDR3 is 14 amino acids. Germline V gene sequence: CDR1 SGHRS, CDR2 YFSETQ. With 5 bases clipped from V and 1 base from J, the junction kept 3 bases outside the gene matches. The CDR3 sequence is CASRRGEGTDTQYF. As DNA, the CDR3 is TGCGCCAGCAGGCGGGGGGAGGGCACAGATACGCAGTATTTT.

This sequence joins TRBV5-1 and TRBJ2-1; 15 bases are a match to TRBD2. The ends lost 4 bases at V and 7 bases at J; junction bases unmatched: 6. CDR3 length equals 16 residues. Germline loops: CDR1 SGHRS, CDR2 YFSETQ. The CDR3 sequence: CASSRTSGGAFNEQFF. As DNA, the CDR3 is TGCGCCAGCAGCCGGACTAGCGGGGGGGCGTTTAATGAGCAGTTCTTC.

V usage is TRBV6-4 and J usage is TRBJ2-2, with 8 bases aligning to TRBD1. Unmatched junction bases numbered 10, after V lost 5 bases and J lost 2 bases. The CDR3 has 17 residues. The germline V gene encodes CDR1 MRHNA and CDR2 SNTAGT. The CDR3 reads CASSPLAGGLNTGELFF. Here the CDR3 DNA reads TGTGCCAGCAGTCCCTTGGCAGGGGGCTTAAACACCGGGGAGCTGTTTTTT.

This rearrangement joins TRBV3-1 (or the pseudogene TRBV3-2) to TRBJ1-2; the D is unclear. The CDR3 is 15 amino acids. V lost 0 bases and J lost 6, with 14 bases in between. The germline V gene encodes CDR1 LGHDT and CDR2 YNNKEL (reference sequence). The CDR3: CASSQDPAQVHGYTF. The CDR3 nucleotides are TGTGCCAGCAGCCAAGATCCGGCCCAGGTCCATGGCTACACCTTC.

In this sample, this clone turned up once. CDR3 loop: CASSPLTGSQPQHF. In DNA form, the CDR3 reads TGTGCCAGCAGTCCATTGACAGGGAGTCAGCCCCAGCATTTT. This chain connects TRBV27 to TRBJ1-5, with 7 bases fitting TRBD1. CDR1 and CDR2 from the germline V gene are MNHEY and SMNVEV (reference sequence). There are 14 residues in the CDR3. V lost 5 bases and J lost 6; bases outside the gene matches: 7.

V usage is TRBV28 and J usage is TRBJ2-7; D possibly corresponds to TRBD1 (6 bases). Germline assignment: CDR1 MDHEN and CDR2 SYDVKM. CDR3 length equals 13 residues. V gave up 1 base and J gave up 6 bases, with 10 bases separating them. The DNA of the CDR3 is TGTGCCAGCAGTTTATTGGGACAATTCGAGCAGTACTTC. Translating it yields CASSLLGQFEQYF.

Only a few counts were recorded for this clone. The chain couples TRBV7-3 to TRBJ2-2, with D perhaps TRBD2 (6 bases). Trimming pared 5 bases from V and 9 bases from J, leaving 13 bases between. The CDR3 is 13 residues long. CDR1 is SGHTA, CDR2 FQGTGA, per germline. The CDR3 loop reads CASSGAEGRELFF. CDR3 DNA sequence: TGTGCCAGCAGCGGAGCGGAGGGGAGGGAGCTGTTTTTT.

In this sample, this clone turned up a few times. The chain has TRBV18 and TRBJ2-7; 7 nucleotides line up with TRBD1. The CDR3 spans 14 residues. Trimming at V came to 1 base and at J to 5 bases, leaving 5 bases not matched to a gene. Germline lookup yields CDR1 KGHSH and CDR2 LQKENI. The CDR3 loop reads CASSPRRGLDEQYV. The CDR3 DNA is TGTGCCAGCTCACCACGAAGGGGGCTGGACGAGCAGTACGTC.

The rearrangement links TRBV5-1 to TRBJ2-6; possibly TRBD2 for D (5 bases). The CDR3 runs to 13 residues. V lost 7 bases to trimming and J lost 4 bases, with 9 bases between them. The V gene's germline CDR1 is SGHRS and CDR2 YFSETQ. CDR3 residues: CASGETGANVLTF. The CDR3 DNA follows: TGCGCCAGCGGGGAGACGGGGGCCAACGTCCTGACTTTC. Filled out from reference TRBV5-1 and TRBJ2-6, the complete variable domain reads KAGVTQTPRYLIKTRGQQVTLSCSPISGHRSVSWYQQTPGQGLQFLFEYFSETQRNKGNFPGRFSGRQFSNSRSEMNVSTLELGDSALYLCASGETGANVLTFGAGSRLTVL.

The gene calls are TRBV7-9 and TRBJ2-2; 10 bases are shared with TRBD2. CDR1 is SEHNR and CDR2 is FQNEAQ in the germline V gene (reference sequence). V lost 5 bases and J lost 4; bases outside the gene matches: 7. CDR3 size: 16 residues. This CDR3 is CASSPLSGGVTGELFF. The CDR3, as DNA: TGTGCCAGCAGCCCCCTCAGCGGGGGGGTCACCGGGGAGCTGTTTTTT.

This clone has only a few counts. The rearrangement joins TRBV2 to TRBJ1-5; 11 bases fit TRBD1. CDR1 is SNHLY, CDR2 FYNNEI, per germline. V dropped 5 bases and J dropped 5; count of bases not matched to a gene: 8. The CDR3 consists of 16 residues. CDR3 loop: CASSKTGTGGDQPQHF. The CDR3 DNA reads as TGTGCCAGCAGTAAAACCGGGACAGGGGGTGATCAGCCCCAGCATTTT. Based on the CDR3 plus reference TRBV2 and TRBJ1-5, the full variable domain is EPEVTQTPSHQVTQMGQEVILRCVPISNHLYFYWYRQILGQKVEFLVSFYNNEISEKSEIFDDQFSVERPDGSNFTLKIRSTKLEDSAMYFCASSKTGTGGDQPQHFGDGTRLSIL.